This T cell receptor beta chain was recovered during a study of T cell changes during pregnancy in multiple sclerosis. This CDR3 has 10 residues. V trimming: 3 bases; J trimming: 11 bases; junction bases outside the gene matches: 2. Germline V gene lookup returns CDR1 SQVTM and CDR2 ANQGSEA. This table comes from immunoSEQ multiplex PCR, and its TCRdb copy is limited to in-frame clones, with some not included. The sample holds about 85,000 clones, just over 90% seen once. This TCR was sampled from a female donor with multiple sclerosis, enrolled in a pregnancy study. The chain couples TRBV29-1 to TRBJ1-2; 8 bases are shared with TRBD1. The sequencing used peripheral blood, collected in the first trimester of pregnancy. CDR3 loop: CSVDTGGYTF. CDR3 in DNA: TGCAGCGTTGATACAGGGGGTTACACCTTC.